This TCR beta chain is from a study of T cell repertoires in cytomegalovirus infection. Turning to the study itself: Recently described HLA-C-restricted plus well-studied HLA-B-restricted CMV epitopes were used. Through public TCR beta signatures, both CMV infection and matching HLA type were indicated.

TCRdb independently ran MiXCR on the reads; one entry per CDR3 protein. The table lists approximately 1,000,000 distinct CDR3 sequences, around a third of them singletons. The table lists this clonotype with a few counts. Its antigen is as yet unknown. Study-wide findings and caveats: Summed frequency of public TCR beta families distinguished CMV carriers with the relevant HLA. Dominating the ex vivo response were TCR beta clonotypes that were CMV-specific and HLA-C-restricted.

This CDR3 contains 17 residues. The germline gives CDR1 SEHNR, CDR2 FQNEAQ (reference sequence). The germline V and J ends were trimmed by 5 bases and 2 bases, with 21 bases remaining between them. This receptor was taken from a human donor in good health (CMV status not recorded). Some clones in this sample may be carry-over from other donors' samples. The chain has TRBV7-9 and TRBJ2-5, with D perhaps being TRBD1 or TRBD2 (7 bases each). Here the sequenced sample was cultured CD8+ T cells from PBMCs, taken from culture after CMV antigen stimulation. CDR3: CASSPAQDREGQETQYF. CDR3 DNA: TGTGCCAGCAGCCCAGCGCAAGACAGGGAGGGACAAGAGACCCAGTACTTC.